This T cell receptor beta chain was sequenced in a study of blood T cell repertoires in COVID-19. Across the study: Material from acute and convalescent COVID-19 was sourced from the United States, Italy and Spain. Sample material is recorded as cDNA or gDNA derived from T cells, B-cell-depleted T cells, or PBMCs.

In the original analysis: By means of reference gene primer amplification, nucleated cell counts were estimated. The repertoire was sequenced with immunoSEQ multiplex PCR; TCRdb's copy has only in-frame clones and lacks some. The D gene and trimming were derived from the DNA, and the V and J assignments and clone size from that table. The sample includes about 92,000 clones, around 88% of them seen just once. Patients at the Seattle site were enrolled during active infection and followed longitudinally. With V trimmed by 0 bases and J by 2 bases, 4 bases remained unmatched. This CDR3 comprises 16 residues. Germline lookup yields CDR1 SGDLS and CDR2 YYNGEE. This clone showed up just once.

This chain links TRBV9 with TRBJ2-5; TRBD2 matches 10 bases. The TCR was taken from a woman aged 55-70 years with COVID-19, enrolled during active disease. The specimen sequenced was peripheral blood. The CDR3 loop is CASSVVVAGGQETQYF. The CDR3 DNA sequence: TGTGCCAGCAGCGTAGTTGTAGCGGGGGGACAAGAGACCCAGTACTTC. The full variable domain, completed using reference TRBV9 and TRBJ2-5, is DSGVTQTPKHLITATGQRVTLRCSPRSGDLSVYWYQQSLDQGLQFLIQYYNGEERAKGNILERFSAQQFPDLHSELNLSSLELGDSALYFCASSVVVAGGQETQYFGPGTRLLVL.